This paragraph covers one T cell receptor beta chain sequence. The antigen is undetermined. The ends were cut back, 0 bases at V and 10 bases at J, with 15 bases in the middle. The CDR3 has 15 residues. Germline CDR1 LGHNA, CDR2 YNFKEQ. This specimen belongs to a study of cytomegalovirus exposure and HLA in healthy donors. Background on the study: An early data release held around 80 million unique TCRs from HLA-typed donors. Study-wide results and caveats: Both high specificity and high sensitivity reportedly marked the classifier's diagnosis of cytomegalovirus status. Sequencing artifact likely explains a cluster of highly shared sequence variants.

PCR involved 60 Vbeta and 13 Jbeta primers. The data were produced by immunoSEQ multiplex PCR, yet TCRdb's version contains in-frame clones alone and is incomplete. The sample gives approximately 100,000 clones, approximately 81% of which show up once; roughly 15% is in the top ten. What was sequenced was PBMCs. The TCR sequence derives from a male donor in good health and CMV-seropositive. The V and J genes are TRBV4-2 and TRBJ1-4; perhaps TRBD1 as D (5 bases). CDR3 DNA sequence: TGTGCCAGCAGCCAAGAAGCAGGGCTGGAGGGAAAACTGTTTTTT. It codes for CASSQEAGLEGKLFF.